This TCR beta chain comes out of a study of Ad26.COV2.S vaccination and SARS-CoV-2 variants. Study observations and caveats: Spike-specific TCR breadth was greater after Ad26.COV2.S than placebo.

Indicated treatment: roughly 19 received Ad26.COV2.S at low or high dose, single or two shots; 5 received placebo; per-sample allocation not given. The samples date from day 63 after the first vaccine or placebo injection. This clone was detected once. Its antigen is undetermined. Repertoires were generated with immunoSEQ multiplex PCR, while TCRdb's copy carries only in-frame clones and drops some. This sample yields 300,000 to 400,000 clones, of which 86% are seen a single time; more than 1.5% belongs to the top ten. The CDR3 has 15 residues. CDR1 and CDR2 (germline): MNHEY, SMNVEV (reference sequence). V dropped 2 bases and J dropped 0 bases, with 11 bases sitting between them.

The chain has TRBV27 and TRBJ2-7, with D uncertain. This TCR came from a person aged 18-65 years who received the Ad26.COV2.S COVID-19 vaccine or a placebo. Sequences were derived from peripheral blood, sampled in a trial of Ad26.COV2.S vaccine versus placebo. CDR3 region: CASSLRSGVSYEQYF. CDR3 DNA: TGTGCCAGCAGTTTACGGTCTGGCGTCTCCTACGAGCAGTACTTC.